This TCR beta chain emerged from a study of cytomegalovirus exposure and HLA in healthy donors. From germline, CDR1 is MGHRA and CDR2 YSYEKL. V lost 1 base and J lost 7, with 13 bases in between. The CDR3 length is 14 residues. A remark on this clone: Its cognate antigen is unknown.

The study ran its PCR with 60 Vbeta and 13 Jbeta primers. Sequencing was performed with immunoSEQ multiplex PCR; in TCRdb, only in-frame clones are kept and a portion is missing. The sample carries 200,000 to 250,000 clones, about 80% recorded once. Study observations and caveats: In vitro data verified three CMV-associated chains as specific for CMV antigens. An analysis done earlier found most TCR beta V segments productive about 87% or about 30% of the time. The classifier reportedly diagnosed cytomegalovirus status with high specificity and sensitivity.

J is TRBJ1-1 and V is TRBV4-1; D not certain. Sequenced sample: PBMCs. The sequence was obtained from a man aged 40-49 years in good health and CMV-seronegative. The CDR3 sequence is CASSQVPGINEAFF. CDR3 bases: TGCGCCAGCAGCCAAGTTCCGGGTATCAATGAAGCTTTCTTT.